This T cell receptor (beta chain) was recorded in a study of identical twins. The CDR3 spans 14 residues. CDR1 is DFQATT and CDR2 is SNEGSKA in the germline V gene (reference sequence). J was trimmed by 6 bases and V by 3 bases; bases with no gene match: 4. Carrying unique molecular identifiers, the cDNA also gained a universal primer site through template switching. TCRdb re-analysed the 5' RACE reads in MiXCR, keeping a single row per CDR3 protein. Of about 690,000 distinct CDR3 sequences in the sample, 6% to 6.5% were seen once. Whole-study findings and limits: Cord blood beta clonotypes present at high abundance carried fewer insertions; no such pattern appeared in memory repertoires. Findings depended on cross-sectional statistics rather than tracking the same donors. Zero-insertion findings could be partly confounded by invariant cells (MAIT and iNKT cells).

About this clonotype: Its antigen is undetermined.

The gene calls are TRBV20-1 and TRBJ2-1, with 11 nucleotides matching TRBD2. This clonotype originated in a man between 18 and 29 years old in good health. The sequenced material came from naive T cells sorted from blood. The CDR3 DNA follows: TGCAGTGCTAGTCCGCTAGCGGGAGGCAATGAGCAGTTCTTC. This translates into CSASPLAGGNEQFF.